These 8 T cell receptor beta chains came from one sample sequenced in a study of shared clonotypes between healthy human individuals. Sequenced by immunoSEQ multiplex PCR; TCRdb stores in-frame clones only, minus some. The sample yields about 1,900,000 clones, about 95% seen once. Terminally differentiated effector memory CD45RA+ cells were excluded by CCR7 positive selection of CD45RO-negative cells. The sequenced sample was naive CD8+ T cells sorted from blood. These receptors were collected from a man between 18 and 35 years old in good health.

To note about this clone: At one boundary the junction diverges from the germline segment, which might be a read error. The chain joins TRBV7-7 to TRBJ2-1; 12 positions agree with TRBD2. The CDR3 sequence is 15 residues long. Germline V gene data show CDR1 as SSHAT and CDR2 as FNYEAQ (reference sequence). The CDR3 bases are TGTGCTAGCAGCTTAGGACTAGCGGGGAACAATGAGCAGTTCTTC. Amino acid sequence: CASSLGLAGNNEQFF. Together with reference TRBV7-7 and TRBJ2-1, the CDR3 gives the full variable domain: GAGVSQSPRYKVTKRGQDVTLRCDPISSHATLYWYQQALGQGPEFLTYFNYEAQPDKSGLPSDRFSAERPEGSISTLTIQRTEQRDSAMYRCASSLGLAGNNEQFFGPGTRLTVL.

The chain carries TRBV6-6 and TRBJ1-3; the D gene is possibly TRBD1 (6 bases). The CDR3 spans 16 residues. V was pared by 4 bases and J by 4 bases, with 17 bases between. Germline lookup yields CDR1 MNHNY and CDR2 SVGAGI (reference sequence). The CDR3 DNA is TGTGCCAGCAGTTCCCTGACCGGGGGCTTAGGAAACACCATATATTTT. This gives the protein CASSSLTGGLGNTIYF.

The chain combines TRBV19 with TRBJ2-7, with D possibly being TRBD2 (6 bases). Trimming shortened V by 5 bases and J by 4 bases, and 18 bases separated the two germline ends. The CDR3 length is 15 residues. Looked up from germline, CDR1 is LNHDA and CDR2 is SQIVND (reference sequence). The CDR3 bases are TGTGCCAGTAGTCTCCACCTCGGGGGAGTGTACGAGCAGTACTTC. Its translation: CASSLHLGGVYEQYF.

This chain joins TRBV10-2 and TRBJ2-5; 11 bases are a match to TRBD2. This CDR3 is built from 14 residues. With 8 bases clipped from V and 4 bases from J, the junction kept 6 bases outside the gene matches. Germline V gene lookup returns CDR1 WSHSY and CDR2 SAAADI. Written as DNA, the CDR3 is TGCGCCAGCGGGGTAGCGGGGGGGCGAGAGACCCAGTACTTC. Its protein product is CASGVAGGRETQYF.

This clone was found a few times. The CDR3: CASSVLGTEAFF. CDR3 DNA sequence: TGTGCCAGCAGCGTACTGGGCACTGAAGCTTTCTTT. J is TRBJ1-1 and V is TRBV9; D uncertain. The germline gives CDR1 SGDLS, CDR2 YYNGEE. The CDR3 sequence is 12 residues long. The V end lost 1 base, the J end lost 4 bases, and 5 bases lay between the germline ends.

The gene calls are TRBV27 and TRBJ2-3, with TRBD1 identical over 9 bases. CDR1 MNHEY and CDR2 SMNVEV come from the germline V gene (reference sequence). The J segment lost 3 bases and the V segment lost 6 bases, leaving 13 bases of the junction unmatched. This CDR3 is built from 17 residues. This chain's CDR3 is CASSFLLGQGITDTQYF. The CDR3 bases are TGTGCCAGCAGCTTTTTATTAGGACAGGGGATTACAGATACGCAGTATTTT.

This sequence joins TRBV14 and TRBJ2-7; TRBD1 matches 9 bases. CDR3 length: 15 amino acids. Trimming cost V 2 bases and J 4 bases; bases outside gene matches: 6. The germline V gene encodes CDR1 SGHDN and CDR2 FVKESK. The CDR3 loop is CASSQTGTGNYEQYF. The CDR3 coding sequence is TGTGCCAGCAGCCAAACCGGGACAGGGAATTACGAGCAGTACTTC. Filled out from reference TRBV14 and TRBJ2-7, the complete variable domain reads EAGVTQFPSHSVIEKGQTVTLRCDPISGHDNLYWYRRVMGKEIKFLLHFVKESKQDESGMPNNRFLAERTGGTYSTLKVQPAELEDSGVYFCASSQTGTGNYEQYFGPGTRLTVT.

This chain uses TRBV2 with TRBJ2-7; D gene uncertain. The ends were cut back, 10 bases at V and 1 base at J, with 11 bases in the middle. Germline values: CDR1 SNHLY, CDR2 FYNNEI. This CDR3 is built from 12 residues. CDR3 nucleotide sequence: TGTGCCACCTCCGGCGGTTCCTACGAGCAGTACTTC. Protein product: CATSGGSYEQYF.